The TCR beta chain described here comes from a study of T cells after yellow fever vaccination. Study-level results: Once the booster was given, most primary-vaccination clones reappeared, at approximately 97% for CD4 and roughly 90% for CD8. Some clonotypes, a small share, were shared between CD4 and CD8 compartments.

Using its own MiXCR run on the 5' RACE reads, TCRdb lists one record per CDR3 protein. This table has hundreds of thousands of distinct CDR3 sequences, roughly 4% appearing once. This clonotype has just a few counts. Its antigen remains unknown. In germline, CDR1 is LNHDA, CDR2 SQIVND (reference sequence). This CDR3 contains 16 residues. Trimming pared 5 bases from V and 3 bases from J, leaving 16 bases between. This sequence joins TRBV19 and TRBJ2-2; D possibly uses TRBD1 or TRBD2 (7 bases each). Sequenced here: PBMCs, sampled on the day of the yellow fever booster vaccination. This clonotype was obtained from a young man who received the YFV17D yellow fever vaccine. In DNA, the CDR3 is TGTGCCAGTAGTGCGTTACAGGGGAGGGACACCGGGGAGCTGTTTTTT. It translates to CASSALQGRDTGELFF.